This TCR beta chain emerged from a study of blood T cells in healthy people across ages. Primed by a sample-barcoded 5' primer and a J-beta primer mix, a second PCR proceeded for about 6 to 12 cycles. TCRdb ran MiXCR on the 5' RACE reads and lists one entry per CDR3 protein. The repertoire has 700,000 to 1,000,000 distinct CDR3 sequences, around 43% of them found once; the top ten carry about a fifth. This CDR3 is built from 15 residues. V gave up 1 base and J gave up 5 bases; unmatched junction bases: 3. The germline CDR1 and CDR2 sequences are SGHRS and YFSETQ. Source material: blood. The V gene is TRBV5-1, the J gene TRBJ2-1; 10 bases agree with TRBD2. The source is a man aged 55 to 70 in good health. In DNA form, the CDR3 reads TGCGCCAGCAGCTTGCTGGGGACTAGCGACAATGAGCAGTTCTTC. Translation gives CASSLLGTSDNEQFF.